Sequencing of this T cell receptor beta chain was carried out in a study of T cell changes during pregnancy in multiple sclerosis. The data were produced by immunoSEQ multiplex PCR, yet TCRdb's version contains in-frame clones alone and is incomplete. This sample has approximately 94,000 clones, with about 90% found just once. Germline lookup yields CDR1 KGHSH and CDR2 LQKENI. V lost 0 bases and J 0 bases, leaving 6 bases between the germline ends. This CDR3 contains 15 residues. The chain recombines TRBV18 with TRBJ2-4, with unresolved D. Here the sequenced sample was peripheral blood, taken after pregnancy. This receptor was identified in a female donor with multiple sclerosis, enrolled in a pregnancy study. CDR3 nucleotides: TGTGCCAGCTCACCACCTTCTCGAGCCAAAAACATTCAGTACTTC. Translated: CASSPPSRAKNIQYF. Complete variable domain (other parts from reference TRBV18 and TRBJ2-4): NAGVMQNPRHLVRRRGQEARLRCSPMKGHSHVYWYRQLPEEGLKFMVYLQKENIIDESGMPKERFSAEFPKEGPSILRIQQVVRGDSAAYFCASSPPSRAKNIQYFGAGTRLSVL.